This T cell receptor (beta chain) was sequenced in a study of shared T cell receptors in the human thymus. J gave up 3 bases and V 4 bases, and 9 bases lay outside the gene matches. This CDR3 spans 16 amino acids. Looked up from germline, CDR1 is MGHDK and CDR2 is SYGVNS. The table came from immunoSEQ multiplex PCR; TCRdb's copy has only in-frame clones and leaves some out. The sample has roughly 700,000 clones, around 87% seen once; the top ten hold 0.008% to 0.011%. These data were likewise used in another study, on human thymus T cells. That study reports: Resected material from corrective heart surgery provided the thymus tissue analysed. Thymic repertoires of unrelated individuals were reported in related research to overlap highly.

The specimen was thymocytes. The rearrangement uses TRBV25-1 and TRBJ1-1; TRBD1 agrees at 9 bases. This receptor was obtained from a boy in the first two years of life with a congenital heart defect. The CDR3 region is CASSATQGARDTEAFF. Written as DNA, the CDR3 is TGTGCCAGCAGTGCAACACAGGGGGCGAGGGACACTGAAGCTTTCTTT.